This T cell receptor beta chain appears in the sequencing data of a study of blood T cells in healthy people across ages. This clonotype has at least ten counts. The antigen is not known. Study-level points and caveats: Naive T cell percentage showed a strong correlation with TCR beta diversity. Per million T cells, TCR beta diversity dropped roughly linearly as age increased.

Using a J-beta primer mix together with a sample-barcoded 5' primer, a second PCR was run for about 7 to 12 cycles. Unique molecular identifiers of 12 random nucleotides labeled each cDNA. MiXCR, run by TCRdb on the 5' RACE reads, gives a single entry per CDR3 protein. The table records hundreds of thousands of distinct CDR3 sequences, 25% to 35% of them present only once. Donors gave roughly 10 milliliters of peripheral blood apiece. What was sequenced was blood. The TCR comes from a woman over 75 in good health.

DNA for the CDR3: TGTGCCAGCAGCAAAGATTCCGGACAGGGGTATCAGCCCCAGCATTTT. This encodes CASSKDSGQGYQPQHF. The chain carries TRBV21-1 and TRBJ1-5; the table's D call, TRBD1, has no DNA check behind it. TRBV21-1 has pseudogene status. The CDR3 contains 16 residues.